This is a list of T cell receptor beta chains from one sample in a study of early T cells in non-severe SARS-CoV-2 infection. Via MiXCR, TCRdb re-called the 5' RACE reads, giving one row per CDR3 protein. This sample has 25,000 to 35,000 distinct CDR3 sequences, with 4.5% to 7% found just once. Sequencing was carried out using whole blood. These receptor sequences come from an adult who was a healthcare worker with PCR-confirmed SARS-CoV-2 infection or an uninfected control (not recorded which). Both conserved end residues are trimmed from each CDR3. D genes are given only for firm matches. Where a row states a size, it is once, few, many or the class of an expanded clone; other rows omit it.

cdr3_length,d_call,j_call,clone_size,v_call,cdr3_aa
13,-,TRBJ1-5,many,TRBV28,ASSYPDRSNQPQH
12,TRBD2,TRBJ2-5,many,TRBV11-2,ASSLDSAGGAQY
13,TRBD1,TRBJ1-2,few,TRBV6-1,ASSLGQGASYGYT
11,-,TRBJ2-4,many,TRBV20-1,SAPGEGVNIQY
12,-,TRBJ2-4,many,TRBV15,ATSKTGTLNIQY
11,TRBD2,TRBJ2-7,many,TRBV20-1,SARVAGGYEQY
14,-,TRBJ2-7,many,TRBV21-1,ASSKKGGHSSYEQY
13,TRBD1,TRBJ2-3,many,TRBV11-2,ASSGGTGVSSTQY
12,TRBD1,TRBJ1-5,many,TRBV2,ASRIGTENQPQH
13,TRBD2,TRBJ2-5,-,TRBV20-1,SARDVRGVAETQY
10,-,TRBJ1-2,many,TRBV29-1,SVEDRDYGYT
15,TRBD1,TRBJ2-2,few,TRBV7-2,ASSLIPQGAGGGELF
13,TRBD2,TRBJ2-3,many,TRBV9,ASSQTSGYTDTQY
13,-,TRBJ2-2,many,TRBV7-9,ASSSGGANTGELF
12,TRBD1,TRBJ1-2,many,TRBV12-5,ASGIPGQIAGYT
17,TRBD1,TRBJ2-4,many,TRBV7-9,ASSLASIRDRVAKNIQY
13,-,TRBJ2-6,many,TRBV24-1,ATSVGGTGANVLT
13,-,TRBJ1-1,many,TRBV7-2,ASSLEGRGQTEAF
13,TRBD1,TRBJ2-5,many,TRBV19,ASSPDRAYQETQY
11,-,TRBJ2-7,many,TRBV7-2,ASSLSDSYEQY
15,-,TRBJ2-3,few,TRBV7-2,ASSLKSADLRTDTQY
13,TRBD2,TRBJ2-1,many,TRBV27,ASSYSGGANNEQF
13,-,TRBJ1-5,many,TRBV7-9,ASSLGSGTNQPQH
14,-,TRBJ1-1,many,TRBV4-1,ASSRIEAAGVDEAF
12,-,TRBJ2-7,-,TRBV5-6,ASSLAGREYEQY
14,TRBD1,TRBJ2-3,few,TRBV18,ASSRQGARNTDTQY
13,TRBD1,TRBJ2-5,-,TRBV5-1,ASSPRGQGVETQY
14,-,TRBJ2-2,few,TRBV14,ASSPRVTANTGELF